This T cell receptor beta chain was retrieved from a study of T cell clonality in common variable immunodeficiency (dated by TCRdb to the mid-2010s). This clone has ten or more counts. There is no known antigen for this receptor. Read data end 3 residues before the CDR3 end; the end is taken from the germline J gene. Summary of the overall study and its limitations: Increased TCRbeta clonality was found in CVID subjects compared with healthy controls (t-test p = 0.018), with the increase being most characteristic of about a third of subjects. Although equal DNA input was used, an average of about 81,820 unique sequences per sample was obtained for controls, compared with about 31,547 for CVID samples. Fewer TCRbeta clones were shared among CVID subjects than among healthy controls (p < 0.0001). CVID TCRbeta sequences reportedly showed fewer deletions and N-nucleotide insertions and lacked highly modified clones with 13 or more V deletions. According to the authors, finding the cause of the higher clonality in CVID would require sequencing the repertoires of T cell subpopulations. Correlations of repertoire features with clinical complications were constrained by heterogeneity among patients within the CVID cohort.

Compared with germline, V lacks 5 bases and J lacks 5 bases; bases without a gene match: 5. The CDR3 starts with the cysteine, ends with the phenylalanine, and has 14 residues. Of the CDR3's DNA, 33 bases were read; they are in frame from base 1. CVID samples and control samples contributed equivalent amounts of genomic DNA as sequencing input. For every sample, a 60 bp segment covering the rearranged TCRbeta CDR3 region was amplified and then sequenced. The immunoSEQ assay, a bias-corrected multiplex PCR combined with high-throughput sequencing, was used for TCRbeta amplification. The authors processed their data as follows. Each unique nucleotide sequence was treated as a clone and annotated with V, D and J genes, copy number and frequency. Sequences were labeled productive if in frame, and non-productive if out of frame or containing stop codons. As previously described, clonality was calculated on the basis of Shannon's entropy. Mean CDR3 Kyte-Doolittle hydropathy was derived from the predicted amino acid sequences of productive clones. The R hclust function was used to hierarchically cluster scaled V gene usage with Manhattan distance and complete linkage. To assess clone sharing by CDR3 amino acid sequence, 12 repertoires per group were resampled over 100 rounds. Repertoires were searched for 70 published EBV-specific and a few hundred published CMV-specific TCRbeta sequences. Two CVID samples that yielded fewer than 10,000 sequences were excluded from the analysis, so 35 to 50 CVID repertoires were retained. The table was pulled from immuneACCESS by TCRdb, which kept in-frame rearrangements only. Such tables lose some clones; where checked, under half of the loss comes from unresolved V genes, and the rest has no known cause. V, J and clone size were drawn from that table, and D and trimming were deduced from the DNA. Here the sample lists approximately 34,000 clones, none seen once only. Around 3.1% of the sample lies in the top ten.

Most CVID patients and most healthy controls were of Caucasian heritage. Heparinized peripheral whole blood samples of about 5 to 8 ml were collected from each donor. Genomic DNA from adults with common variable immune deficiency (CVID) and from healthy adult controls was used to sequence TCRbeta CDR3 repertoires. A total of around 22 healthy adult volunteers (roughly 12 female and roughly ten male; age range about 20 to 75 years, mean age around 32) were included in the control group. Diluted blood was density-centrifuged over Hypaque 1077 or Ficoll-Paque to isolate peripheral blood mononuclear cells. Genomic DNA was extracted from unsorted mononuclear cells by Qiagen column purification or by a centrifugation-based method.

The V and J segments used are TRBV12-3 or TRBV12-4 and TRBJ2-1; a stretch of 8 junction bases matches TRBD2. This receptor was taken from a person between 18 and 69 years old in good health. The material sequenced was peripheral blood mononuclear cells. The sequenced CDR3 bases are TGTGCCAGCAGTACAACGGGACTAGACAATGAG. The translation is CASSTTGLDNE. In full, the CDR3 reads CASSTTGLDNEQFF.